Below, one T cell receptor (beta chain) is given with its context. Time point of the sample: patch test 3, about 24 weeks after DPC sensitization. Indicated treatment: therapeutic diphenylcyclopropenone sensitization with weekly scalp DPC. The authors' total RNA extraction used unfractionated whole blood. These data come from a study of human T cells and chemical hapten exposure. For the study at large: Patients were given diphenylcyclopropenone on the scalp weekly across the roughly 25-week study.

The CDR3 length is 16 residues. Germline trimming cut 6 bases from V and 10 bases from J; bases unmatched to any gene: 15. Looked up from germline, CDR1 is LGHDT and CDR2 is YNNKEL (reference sequence). TCRdb analysed the RACE reads with MiXCR anew, one entry per CDR3 protein. The sample has 95,000 to 150,000 distinct CDR3 sequences; around 11% are singletons. V usage is TRBV3-1 and J usage is TRBJ2-3, with 11 bases matching TRBD2. The receptor was isolated from a woman between 45 and 60 years old with alopecia areata. Some clones in this sample may be carry-over from other donors' samples. The source was whole blood, collected in connection with sensitization to the hapten diphenylcyclopropenone (DPC). CDR3 loop: CASSSGSGGANRAQYF. In DNA, the CDR3 is TGTGCCAGCAGTTCTGGTAGCGGGGGGGCGAACCGCGCGCAGTATTTT.